A single sample gave rise to the 30 T cell receptor beta chains below, sequenced in a study of T cell responses to AZD1222 COVID-19 vaccine. The protocol was immunoSEQ multiplex PCR, while the TCRdb copy is restricted to in-frame clones and leaves out a portion. Among some 110,000 clones listed, 70% to 90% were seen once. The material was peripheral blood, obtained on day 0 of MenACWY control vaccination. The source of these receptors is an adult in good health.

The chain joins TRBV7-2 to TRBJ2-5; 10 positions match TRBD2. Germline loops: CDR1 SGHTA, CDR2 FQGNSA. CDR3 length: 17 amino acids. Trimming took 1 base from V and 5 from J; bases not matched to a gene: 10. The chain's CDR3 is CASSLVTSGAARETQYF. The CDR3, as DNA: TGTGCCAGCAGCTTAGTAACTAGCGGGGCGGCGAGGGAGACCCAGTACTTC.

The gene calls are TRBV18 and TRBJ2-7; D perhaps matches TRBD1 (5 bases). The germline V gene encodes CDR1 KGHSH and CDR2 LQKENI. This CDR3 region has 14 residues. V gave up 4 bases and J gave up 0 bases, with 10 bases separating them. CDR3: CASSLDRNSYEQYF. For the CDR3, the DNA is TGTGCCAGCTCACTTGACAGAAACTCCTACGAGCAGTACTTC.

The rearrangement joins TRBV7-3 to TRBJ1-4, with 8 nucleotides matching TRBD1. The V and J ends lost 3 bases and 6 bases, in that order; junction bases with no gene match: 0. The germline CDR1 and CDR2 sequences are SGHTA and FQGTGA. The CDR3 has 13 residues. The chain's CDR3 is CASSLDRDEKLFF. The CDR3 DNA is TGTGCCAGCAGCTTGGACAGGGATGAAAAACTGTTTTTT. Full variable domain (remainder filled in from reference TRBV7-3 and TRBJ1-4): GAGVSQTPSNKVTEKGKYVELRCDPISGHTALYWYRQSLGQGPEFLIYFQGTGAADDSGLPNDRFFAVRPEGSVSTLKIQRTERGDSAVYLCASSLDRDEKLFFGSGTQLSVL.

This chain uses TRBV7-2 with TRBJ2-5, with TRBD1 identical over 10 bases. V shed 5 bases, J shed 5 bases, and the junction held 11 bases outside the gene matches. Germline V gives CDR1 SGHTA, CDR2 FQGNSA. The CDR3 spans 16 residues. The CDR3 DNA reads TGTGCCAGCAGCCCTGGGGACAGGGGAGATGGGGAGACCCAGTACTTC. As protein: CASSPGDRGDGETQYF.

The chain recombines TRBV12-3 or TRBV12-4 with TRBJ2-3; D may be TRBD1 (5 bases). The CDR3 consists of 13 residues. V lost 7 bases and J lost 2, with 10 bases in between. CDR3: CASTRDYTDTQYF. CDR3 sequence (DNA): TGTGCCAGCACCAGGGATTACACAGATACGCAGTATTTT.

This chain connects TRBV4-1 to TRBJ2-1, with 8 bases matching TRBD2. Unmatched junction bases numbered 8, after V lost 7 bases and J lost 9 bases. CDR3 length: 13 residues. From germline, CDR1 is MGHRA and CDR2 YSYEKL. In DNA, the CDR3 is TGCGCCAGCACCCCGGGGGGGTTCAGTGAGCAGTTCTTC. Protein sequence: CASTPGGFSEQFF.

This chain links TRBV2 with TRBJ1-4; 8 bases match TRBD1. Germline loops: CDR1 SNHLY, CDR2 FYNNEI. V lost 5 bases, J lost 8 bases, and 4 bases stayed unmatched. CDR3 length: 13 amino acids. Here the CDR3 reads CASSRQGREKLFF. In nucleotides, the CDR3 is TGTGCCAGCAGTAGACAGGGGAGAGAAAAACTGTTTTTT.

The rearrangement joins TRBV5-4 to TRBJ1-1; 7 nucleotides align to TRBD1. Germline CDR1 and CDR2: SGHNT and YYREEE (reference sequence). The CDR3 is 14 residues long. With 4 bases clipped from V and 3 bases from J, the junction kept 6 bases outside the gene matches. Here the CDR3 DNA reads TGTGCCAGCAGCCCAAGTAGGGGGCACACTGAAGCTTTCTTT. Protein: CASSPSRGHTEAFF.

The rearrangement joins TRBV6-2 or TRBV6-3 to TRBJ1-5; maybe TRBD1 (5 bases). The CDR3 is 13 residues long. Trimming shortened V by 0 bases and J by 6 bases, and 6 bases separated the two germline ends. CDR1 and CDR2 (germline): MNHEY, SVGEGT. This CDR3 is CASSYSGVQPQHF. The CDR3 DNA follows: TGTGCCAGCAGTTACTCGGGGGTTCAGCCCCAGCATTTT.

V gene TRBV7-8 combines with J gene TRBJ2-1; weak D call: TRBD1 (6 bases). This CDR3 has 16 amino acids. Germline CDR1 and CDR2: SGHVS and FQNEAQ. V gave up 2 bases and J gave up 7 bases, with 18 bases separating them. The DNA for the CDR3 is TGTGCCAGCAGCTTAATCGCAGGGGAGTCAGTTAATGAGCAGTTCTTC. Amino acid sequence: CASSLIAGESVNEQFF.

V gene TRBV7-3 combines with J gene TRBJ2-2; D gene unclear. V was pared by 5 bases and J by 4 bases, with 11 bases between. Germline V CDR1 and CDR2: SGHTA, FQGTGA. This CDR3 has 14 amino acids. In DNA form, the CDR3 reads TGTGCCAGCAGCCTGTATGTGGGCACCGGGGAGCTGTTTTTT. This codes for CASSLYVGTGELFF.

The CDR3 loop is CASSSTGRHLGGQYF. CDR3 nucleotide sequence: TGTGCCAGCAGCTCGACGGGACGGCATCTTGGGGGGCAGTACTTC. V and J are TRBV5-8 and TRBJ2-7; D might be TRBD1 or TRBD2, each matching 5 bases. The CDR3 is 15 amino acids. Germline V gene lookup returns CDR1 SGHTS and CDR2 YDEGEE. V was cut by 3 bases and J by 9 bases, with 22 bases left in between.

The chain couples TRBV5-6 to TRBJ1-6, with a possible D match to TRBD1 (5 bases). V gave up 1 base and J gave up 5 bases, with 19 bases separating them. The CDR3 runs to 18 residues. Germline V gene data show CDR1 as SGHDT and CDR2 as YYEEEE. CDR3 amino acids: CASSLNLGPSRDNSPLHF. The CDR3 region has the DNA TGTGCCAGCAGCTTGAATCTGGGGCCGAGCCGGGATAATTCACCCCTCCACTTT.

V and J are TRBV6-5 and TRBJ2-7; D possibly uses TRBD1 or TRBD2 (5 bases each). The V end was cut by 0 bases, the J end by 0 bases, with 9 bases between. The CDR3 consists of 15 residues. Germline lookup yields CDR1 MNHEY and CDR2 SVGAGI. Written as DNA, the CDR3 is TGTGCCAGCAGTTACTCGGGGGTTACCTCCTACGAGCAGTACTTC. Amino acid sequence: CASSYSGVTSYEQYF.

The chain carries TRBV21-1 and TRBJ1-2. TRBV21-1 is labeled a pseudogene. This CDR3 is built from 12 residues. The CDR3 sequence is CAIPRGGNGYTF. The CDR3 DNA reads TGTGCCATCCCAAGGGGGGGTAATGGCTACACCTTC.

The V gene is TRBV10-2, the J gene TRBJ1-2; 9 positions agree with TRBD1. The junction had 7 bases not matched to a gene; V was cut back by 6 bases and J by 8 bases. The CDR3 is 13 amino acids. From germline, CDR1 is WSHSY and CDR2 SAAADI. The CDR3 DNA follows: TGCGCCAGCAGACTGGACAGGGGCAAAGGCTACACCTTC. Protein: CASRLDRGKGYTF.

CDR3 bases: TGCGCCAGCTCCGCTAGCGGGGGAGAAGACTCTAGCGAGCAGTACTTC. Translation gives CASSASGGEDSSEQYF. The V gene is TRBV10-1, the J gene TRBJ2-7; 10 bases map to TRBD2. V was clipped by 8 bases and J by 6 bases; unmatched bases: 16. Germline-derived CDR1 and CDR2 are WNHNN and SYGVQD (reference sequence). The CDR3 is made up of 16 amino acids.

This clone came up once. The CDR3 sequence: CASSIRGLAGGNNEQFF. CDR3 DNA sequence: TGTGCCAGTAGTATAAGAGGACTAGCGGGAGGGAACAATGAGCAGTTCTTC. The rearrangement links TRBV19 to TRBJ2-1, with 15 bases fitting TRBD2. The J segment lost 5 bases and the V segment lost 2 bases, leaving 4 bases of the junction unmatched. This CDR3 comprises 17 residues. The germline V gene encodes CDR1 LNHDA and CDR2 SQIVND (reference sequence).

J is TRBJ2-5 and V is TRBV7-9, with D perhaps assigned TRBD1 or TRBD2 (6 bases each). The V and J ends lost 7 bases and 2 bases respectively, with 17 bases between them. CDR3 size: 15 residues. Looked up from germline, CDR1 is SEHNR and CDR2 is FQNEAQ (reference sequence). CDR3 DNA sequence: TGTGCCAGCAATTATGGGGGGCCCACTCAAGAGACCCAGTACTTC. Translated: CASNYGGPTQETQYF.

The rearrangement links TRBV20-1 to TRBJ1-1; D is uncertain. CDR3 length equals 12 residues. V lost 3 bases and J lost 8, with 13 bases in between. The germline gives CDR1 DFQATT, CDR2 SNEGSKA (reference sequence). CDR3 coding DNA: TGCAGTGCTAGTGAGGGCGCTTCCGAAGCTTTCTTT. This codes for CSASEGASEAFF.

The gene calls are TRBV9 and TRBJ2-7, with TRBD2 matching over 15 bases. Trimming took 4 bases from V and 3 from J; bases not matched to a gene: 11. CDR1 and CDR2 from the germline V gene are SGDLS and YYNGEE. CDR3 length: 18 amino acids. CDR3 in amino acids: CASSLSGTSGGMDYEQYF. CDR3 bases: TGTGCCAGCAGCTTATCCGGGACTAGCGGGGGGATGGACTACGAGCAGTACTTC. The variable domain in full, with the rest retrieved from reference TRBV9 and TRBJ2-7, is DSGVTQTPKHLITATGQRVTLRCSPRSGDLSVYWYQQSLDQGLQFLIQYYNGEERAKGNILERFSAQQFPDLHSELNLSSLELGDSALYFCASSLSGTSGGMDYEQYFGPGTRLTVT.

The V call is TRBV25-1, the J call TRBJ2-1; 10 nucleotides agree with TRBD1. V was pared by 1 base and J by 7 bases, with 7 bases of the junction left unmatched. CDR1 and CDR2 from the germline V gene are MGHDK and SYGVNS. This CDR3 spans 16 amino acids. The CDR3 sequence is CASSESGTGVANEQFF. CDR3 DNA sequence: TGTGCCAGCAGTGAATCAGGGACAGGGGTAGCTAATGAGCAGTTCTTC.

The chain is built from TRBV28 and TRBJ1-6; possible D gene TRBD1, 5 bases. Trimming removed 6 bases from V and 5 bases from J, with 11 bases in between. This CDR3 has 14 amino acids. Germline lookup yields CDR1 MDHEN and CDR2 SYDVKM. DNA for the CDR3: TGTGCCAGCAGACCCGACAGAAATAATTCACCCCTCCACTTT. Its protein is CASRPDRNNSPLHF.

The gene calls are TRBV7-2 and TRBJ2-2; D may match TRBD1 or TRBD2 (5 bases each). The CDR3 spans 14 residues. Germline V lookup: CDR1 SGHTA, CDR2 FQGNSA. V was shortened by 3 bases and J by 9 bases, with 14 bases between the two germline ends. Here the CDR3 reads CASSFRGAERELFF. The CDR3 DNA reads TGTGCCAGCAGCTTCAGAGGGGCCGAAAGGGAGCTGTTTTTT. Full variable domain (missing parts from reference TRBV7-2 and TRBJ2-2): GAGVSQSPSNKVTEKGKDVELRCDPISGHTALYWYRQSLGQGLEFLIYFQGNSAPDKSGLPSDRFSAERTGGSVSTLTIQRTQQEDSAVYLCASSFRGAERELFFGEGSRLTVL.

This rearrangement joins TRBV4-1 to TRBJ1-1, with a tentative D call TRBD1 (6 bases). Germline V lookup: CDR1 MGHRA, CDR2 YSYEKL. CDR3 length: 15 amino acids. Trimming pared 1 base from V and 3 bases from J, leaving 12 bases between. This CDR3 reads CASSQAGGRDTEAFF. In DNA, the CDR3 is TGCGCCAGCAGCCAAGCCGGGGGCAGGGACACTGAAGCTTTCTTT.

V gene TRBV18 combines with J gene TRBJ1-2; no clear D. The CDR3 runs 12 residues. V dropped 6 bases and J dropped 2 bases, with 7 bases sitting between them. CDR1 KGHSH and CDR2 LQKENI come from the germline V gene. The CDR3 here is CASSQANYGYTF. The CDR3 bases are TGTGCCAGCTCTCAAGCGAACTATGGCTACACCTTC.

This chain joins TRBV19 and TRBJ1-6, with unresolved D. Trimming cost V 3 bases and J 7 bases, with 13 bases left between them. Germline CDR1 reads LNHDA; CDR2 reads SQIVND (reference sequence). This CDR3 comprises 15 residues. CDR3 DNA sequence: TGTGCCAGTAGTATCTCGAACAGCCGGAATTCACCCCTCCACTTT. As protein: CASSISNSRNSPLHF.

The V call is TRBV3-1 (or the pseudogene TRBV3-2), the J call TRBJ1-1, with TRBD1 as a possible D gene (6 bases). Germline CDR1 and CDR2: LGHDT and YNNKEL (reference sequence). The CDR3 totals 15 residues. V shed 0 bases and J shed 2 bases, with 10 bases lying between them. The CDR3 DNA is TGTGCCAGCAGCCAAGATGGGGGGCCCAACACTGAAGCTTTCTTT. Translating gives CASSQDGGPNTEAFF.

The chain carries TRBV24-1 and TRBJ2-3; D is undetermined. Trimming took off 0 bases at V and 2 bases at J, with 5 bases between the two ends. Germline V gives CDR1 KGHDR, CDR2 SFDVKD. The CDR3 spans 14 residues. CDR3 DNA: TGTGCCACCAGTGATTTGCGACTCACAGATACGCAGTATTTT. This translates into CATSDLRLTDTQYF.

This clone was observed a single time. This chain links TRBV19 with TRBJ1-1; 8 nucleotides line up with TRBD1. The CDR3 length is 14 residues. Trimming at V came to 3 bases and at J to 2 bases, leaving 2 bases not matched to a gene. The germline V gene encodes CDR1 LNHDA and CDR2 SQIVND (reference sequence). This CDR3 reads CASSMGTGNTEAFF. In DNA, the CDR3 is TGTGCCAGTAGTATGGGGACAGGCAACACTGAAGCTTTCTTT.